The 23 T cell receptor beta chains given below trace back to one sample, sequenced in a study of blood T cells in healthy people across ages. Next came a second PCR, run for about 7 to 12 cycles, which used a sample-barcoded 5' primer along with a J-beta primer mix. TCRdb re-analysed the 5' RACE reads in MiXCR, keeping a single row per CDR3 protein. This table has approximately 810,000 distinct CDR3 sequences, about 37% appearing once. Sequenced material: blood. All receptors derive from a young man in good health.

This clonotype was seen at least ten times. The rearrangement links TRBV20-1 to TRBJ2-1; 8 bases line up with TRBD1. Germline CDR1 is DFQATT and CDR2 is SNEGSKA (reference sequence). This CDR3 is built from 14 residues. V trimming: 6 bases; J trimming: 6 bases; junction bases outside the gene matches: 10. In DNA form, the CDR3 reads TGCAGTGCCGAGACGGGACAGGCCCTCAATGAGCAGTTCTTC. As protein: CSAETGQALNEQFF.

The chain joins TRBV7-2 to TRBJ2-2; a weak D match, TRBD1 (9 bases). CDR1 is SGHTA and CDR2 is FQGNSA in the germline V gene. The V end was cut by 3 bases, the J end by 4 bases, with 24 bases between. The CDR3 is made up of 19 amino acids. CDR3 nucleotides: TGTGCCAGCAGCTTTCTGTTAGACAGGGGGACTAGTCCCACCGGGGAGCTGTTTTTT. The encoded protein is CASSFLLDRGTSPTGELFF. Complete variable domain (other parts from reference TRBV7-2 and TRBJ2-2): GAGVSQSPSNKVTEKGKDVELRCDPISGHTALYWYRQSLGQGLEFLIYFQGNSAPDKSGLPSDRFSAERTGGSVSTLTIQRTQQEDSAVYLCASSFLLDRGTSPTGELFFGEGSRLTVL.

This clonotype was seen repeatedly, ten times or more. V usage is TRBV2 and J usage is TRBJ2-3; TRBD1 matches 8 bases. CDR1 is SNHLY, CDR2 FYNNEI, per germline. Losses at the gene ends were 6 bases for V and 0 bases for J; bases not matched to a gene: 5. The CDR3 is made up of 15 amino acids. Here the CDR3 DNA reads TGTGCCAGCAGCGTAGGGACAGGTAGCACAGATACGCAGTATTTT. This encodes CASSVGTGSTDTQYF.

This clonotype has a count of ten or more. The J gene is TRBJ2-7, the V gene TRBV7-2, with 9 bases matching TRBD2. V shed 1 base, J shed 2 bases, and the junction held 0 bases outside the gene matches. The length of the CDR3 is 14 residues. CDR1 and CDR2 from the germline V gene are SGHTA and FQGNSA. CDR3 amino acids: CASSLEREAYEQYF. The CDR3 region has the DNA TGTGCCAGCAGCTTAGAGCGGGAGGCCTACGAGCAGTACTTC.

This chain uses TRBV4-1 with TRBJ1-2, with 9 bases fitting TRBD1. J gave up 8 bases and V 1 base, and 11 bases lay outside the gene matches. This CDR3 has 16 amino acids. Looked up from germline, CDR1 is MGHRA and CDR2 is YSYEKL. In DNA, the CDR3 is TGCGCCAGCAGCCAAGTATGGGACAGGGAACCTCTGGGCTACACCTTC. Its protein product is CASSQVWDREPLGYTF.

This clonotype was seen only once. The junction shows a germline mismatch at one end, possibly a read error. This chain links TRBV28 with TRBJ2-7, with 8 bases that match TRBD1. The germline CDR1 and CDR2 sequences are MDHEN and SYDVKM. This CDR3 is 15 amino acids long. The CDR3 DNA reads TGTACCAGCAGTTCCCAGGGGGCCCCGTCCTACGAGCAGTACTTC. Translated, it gives CTSSSQGAPSYEQYF.

The rearrangement links TRBV6-6 to TRBJ2-3; D not certain. The CDR3 extends over 14 amino acids. V dropped 5 bases and J dropped 7 bases, with 16 bases sitting between them. Germline V gene lookup returns CDR1 MNHNY and CDR2 SVGAGI (reference sequence). CDR3 sequence (DNA): TGTGCCAGCAGTCCTCGGCGGAGAGACCATACGCAGTATTTT. It codes for CASSPRRRDHTQYF.

This chain joins TRBV20-1 and TRBJ2-3; 8 bases align to TRBD2. In germline, CDR1 is DFQATT, CDR2 SNEGSKA (reference sequence). The junction had 8 bases not matched to a gene; V was cut back by 3 bases and J by 6 bases. This CDR3 comprises 14 residues. The CDR3 bases are TGCAGTGCTAGTTCGGGACTAGTAAGTGATACGCAGTATTTT. Translation: CSASSGLVSDTQYF.

The chain carries TRBV19 and TRBJ2-7; weak D call: TRBD2 (5 bases). Looked up from germline, CDR1 is LNHDA and CDR2 is SQIVND (reference sequence). CDR3 size: 12 residues. V was cut by 7 bases and J by 7 bases, with 14 bases left in between. CDR3 DNA sequence: TGTGCCAGTAACTACCCGGGGAATGAGCAGTACTTC. Residues: CASNYPGNEQYF. The variable domain in full, completed from reference TRBV19 and TRBJ2-7, reads DGGITQSPKYLFRKEGQNVTLSCEQNLNHDAMYWYRQDPGQGLRLIYYSQIVNDFQKGDIAEGYSVSREKKESFPLTVTSAQKNPTAFYLCASNYPGNEQYFGPGTRLTVT.

To note about this clonotype: A read error may be the cause here, since a much bigger clone is one base away. The chain links TRBV9 to TRBJ2-1, with TRBD1 matching 10 bases. The CDR3 is made up of 16 amino acids. Germline V gives CDR1 SGDLS, CDR2 YYNGEE. V was clipped by 3 bases and J by 6 bases; unmatched bases: 9. CDR3 loop: CASSAGSGQGLNEQFF. CDR3 nucleotide sequence: TGTGCCAGCAGCGCAGGGTCGGGACAGGGGCTCAATGAGCAGTTCTTC.

This clonotype was seen ten or more times. The chain has TRBV12-3 or TRBV12-4 and TRBJ2-3, with D possibly matching TRBD1 (6 bases). The CDR3 sequence is 14 residues long. Trimming removed 4 bases at V and 0 bases at J, with 8 bases between. The CDR3 sequence: CASSSQGSTDTQYF. DNA for the CDR3: TGTGCCAGCAGTTCACAGGGTAGCACAGATACGCAGTATTTT.

This clonotype was seen at least ten times. CDR3 protein: CSASQQGYNSPLHF. The CDR3 nucleotides read TGCAGTGCTAGCCAACAGGGGTACAATTCACCCCTCCACTTT. The J gene is TRBJ1-6, the V gene TRBV20-1, with TRBD1 identical over 7 bases. The junction had 6 bases not matched to a gene; V was cut back by 3 bases and J by 7 bases. This CDR3 has 14 amino acids. CDR1 DFQATT and CDR2 SNEGSKA come from the germline V gene (reference sequence).

The rearrangement joins TRBV2 to TRBJ1-4; TRBD1 matches 8 bases. CDR3 size: 11 residues. Germline trimming cut 4 bases from V and 16 bases from J; bases unmatched to any gene: 5. CDR1 and CDR2 (germline): SNHLY, FYNNEI. The CDR3 DNA follows: TGTGCCAGCAGTGCCGGACAGGGTGGGTTTTTT. The encoded protein is CASSAGQGGFF.

This clonotype was seen only a few times. J is TRBJ1-4 and V is TRBV20-1; a weak D match, TRBD1 (5 bases). Trimming stripped 3 bases from V and 0 bases from J, with 8 bases between. The CDR3 spans 14 residues. Germline loops: CDR1 DFQATT, CDR2 SNEGSKA (reference sequence). This CDR3 reads CSARGDATNEKLFF. DNA for the CDR3: TGCAGTGCTAGGGGGGATGCAACTAATGAAAAACTGTTTTTT.

V is TRBV7-2 and J is TRBJ1-3; maybe TRBD1 (5 bases). The length of the CDR3 is 18 residues. Germline V CDR1 and CDR2: SGHTA, FQGNSA. V was cut by 5 bases and J by 0 bases, with 20 bases left in between. CDR3 nucleotide sequence: TGTGCCAGCAGCCCCGTACTTGTCGGGGGGAACTCTGGAAACACCATATATTTT. Residues: CASSPVLVGGNSGNTIYF.

This clonotype has at least ten counts. CDR3 sequence reads: CASSAAGANTGELFF. In nucleotides, the CDR3 is TGTGCCAGCAGTGCGGCAGGTGCGAACACCGGGGAGCTGTTTTTT. This chain connects TRBV2 to TRBJ2-2; no reliable D call. The CDR3 contains 15 residues. Germline values: CDR1 SNHLY, CDR2 FYNNEI. V was pared by 4 bases and J by 0 bases, with 9 bases between.

This clonotype showed up just once. The chain carries TRBV7-9 and TRBJ1-2; D gene unclear. With 6 bases removed from V and 4 bases from J, the gap between germline ends came to 9 bases. The germline V gene has CDR1 SEHNR and CDR2 FQNEAQ (reference sequence). CDR3 length equals 12 residues. The CDR3 region is CASSGNTYGYTF. Here the CDR3 DNA reads TGTGCCAGCAGTGGAAACACCTATGGCTACACCTTC.

This clonotype has just one count. A read error may explain this, as a much larger clone is one base away. J is TRBJ2-1 and V is TRBV7-9; the match to TRBD1 covers 10 bases. Germline CDR1 reads SEHNR; CDR2 reads FQNEAQ (reference sequence). CDR3 length: 16 residues. Here the CDR3 reads CAGSTSTGGYENEQFF. The CDR3 DNA reads TGTGCCGGCAGCACCTCGACAGGGGGCTACGAAAATGAGCAGTTCTTC.

This chain joins TRBV24-1 and TRBJ1-5; TRBD1 aligns across 10 bases. Germline CDR1 is KGHDR and CDR2 is SFDVKD. The CDR3 contains 19 residues. Trimming took 4 bases from V and 0 from J; bases not matched to a gene: 11. The CDR3 sequence is CATSDSGGTGDYSNQPQHF. In DNA form, the CDR3 reads TGTGCCACCAGTGACTCCGGCGGGACAGGGGATTATAGCAATCAGCCCCAGCATTTT.

This clonotype has at least ten counts. The chain is built from TRBV20-1 and TRBJ2-7; TRBD2 might be the D (6 bases). Looked up from germline, CDR1 is DFQATT and CDR2 is SNEGSKA (reference sequence). The V end was cut by 4 bases, the J end by 7 bases, with 17 bases between. The CDR3 length is 13 residues. The CDR3 region has the DNA TGCAGTGCTATTGGAGGGCTGGGGTGTGAGCAGTACTTC. This gives the protein CSAIGGLGCEQYF.

This clonotype was picked up a small number of times. The rearrangement uses TRBV12-3 or TRBV12-4 and TRBJ2-1; 9 positions match TRBD1. This CDR3 has 16 residues. Trimming cost V 7 bases and J 6 bases; bases outside gene matches: 13. For the CDR3, the DNA is TGTGCCAGCACTCATGCGCGGGACAGGGCAACCAATGAGCAGTTCTTC. It encodes CASTHARDRATNEQFF.

This clonotype was seen more than once but under ten times. One end of the junction does not line up with germline, which may come from a read error. The chain joins TRBV12-3 or TRBV12-4 to TRBJ2-3; no reliable D call. The CDR3 consists of 13 residues. The CDR3 spells CTSTRYSTDTQYF. The CDR3 DNA reads TGTACCAGCACCCGATATAGCACAGATACGCAGTATTTT.

In this sample, this clonotype turned up once. V gene TRBV7-3 combines with J gene TRBJ2-3; D might be TRBD2 (6 bases). The germline CDR1 and CDR2 sequences are SGHTA and FQGTGA. V gave up 5 bases and J gave up 1 base, with 10 bases separating them. This CDR3 is 14 amino acids long. CDR3: CASSGGWGTDTQYF. The CDR3 coding sequence is TGTGCCAGCAGCGGGGGGTGGGGCACAGATACGCAGTATTTT.